The present TCR beta chain was sequenced within a study of regulatory T cells in long-lasting Graves disease. General observations from the study: TRBV28 was favored in persistent disease, as were TRBJ1-2 and TRBJ2-5. Blood alone, not thyroid tissue, was studied.

Time point described: newly diagnosed GD, antithyroid drugs for less than 3 months. From RNA extracted from PBMCs, the TCR library was made. Investigators report Graves' disease was diagnosed under American Thyroid Association guidelines. Per germline, CDR1 WSHSY and CDR2 SAAADI. CDR3 length: 14 amino acids. The V and J ends lost 6 bases and 6 bases, in that order; junction bases with no gene match: 7. Building of the TCR beta libraries involved iRepertoire HTBI primers and Arm-PCR of CDR3 regions. From the multiplex PCR reads, TCRdb called clonotypes with MiXCR, one entry per CDR3 protein. The repertoire holds roughly 320,000 distinct CDR3 sequences, with approximately 15% as singletons. As to this clonotype: The target antigen is unknown.

The sample also formed part of further work on T cells in Graves' hyperthyroidism and ophthalmopathy. This second report adds: Among clonotypes expanded in thyroid above 0.001, most were also found in blood.

The clonotype was recovered from a man aged 35-49 years with Graves disease. The chain has TRBV10-2 and TRBJ1-5; 8 bases fit TRBD1. Here the sequenced sample was peripheral blood mononuclear cells (PBMCs), taken at new diagnosis, from a patient treated with antithyroid drugs. DNA of the CDR3: TGCGCCAGCAGCGAACAGGGGGTATTTCAGCCCCAGCATTTT. It yields the protein CASSEQGVFQPQHF.